This TCR beta chain was identified in a study of vaccination and CD4 T cells after COVID-19. On the study more broadly: Each post-COVID sample was drawn after diagnosis, and the median interval was around 100 days (range 35 to 161).

An Oncomine TCR Beta short-read assay was used to sequence the DNA from cultured CD4+ T cells. Cultured CD4+ T cells were the source of extracted genomic DNA. TCRdb re-called the PCR reads with MiXCR, one entry per CDR3 protein. Among about 1,300 distinct CDR3 sequences listed, around 12% were seen once. In its sample, this clonotype is medium-sized (0.01 to 0.1%). Its target is unknown. Germline-derived CDR1 and CDR2 are DFQATT and SNEGSKA (reference sequence). The length of the CDR3 is 12 residues. Trimming cost V 6 bases and J 1 base; bases outside gene matches: 2. Treatment described: roughly 10-day PBMC culture with coronavirus spike peptide pools or control peptides (ViraFEST assay). Those CD4+ T cells from the unexposed donor predate the COVID-19 pandemic (2011-2018). Researchers grew the cells for about 9 days and then pulled out CD4+ T cells by negative selection.

What was sequenced was CD4+ T cells from blood, cultured in vitro. This chain joins TRBV20-1 and TRBJ2-5, with 7 positions matching TRBD1. The TCR comes from a human donor in good health. The CDR3 is CSAGTVQETQYF. The CDR3 bases are TGCAGTGCCGGGACAGTCCAAGAGACCCAGTACTTC.